This passage covers 2 T cell receptor beta chains from one sample sequenced in a study of CD8 T cells in Susac syndrome. Reverse transcription of about 0.45 to 1 ug RNA was carried out with random hexamers. TCRdb reprocessed the immunoSEQ multiplex PCR reads via MiXCR and lists one record per CDR3 protein. The table records about 430,000 distinct CDR3 sequences, roughly 85% of them present only once. What was sequenced was CD8+ T cells from PBMCs. Receptors originate from a human donor with multiple sclerosis.

CDR3 sequence (DNA): TGTGCCTGGAGTTCCGGGAGCACCGGGGAGCTGTTTTTT. It yields the protein CAWSSGSTGELFF. The chain joins TRBV30 to TRBJ2-2; D might be TRBD2 (6 bases). Trimming stripped 2 bases from V and 4 bases from J, with 8 bases between. Looked up from germline, CDR1 is GTSNPN and CDR2 is SVGIG (reference sequence). CDR3 length: 13 residues.

This sequence joins TRBV28 and TRBJ2-7; D possibly corresponds to TRBD1 (6 bases). V was pared by 7 bases and J by 6 bases, with 13 bases between. CDR1 and CDR2 from the germline V gene are MDHEN and SYDVKM. The CDR3 loop spans 12 amino acids. The CDR3 loop reads CASTRTDLEQYF. The DNA for the CDR3 is TGTGCCAGCACCCGGACAGACCTCGAGCAGTACTTC.